Reported below is one TCR beta chain. This clone was detected only once. Its antigen target is currently unknown. Base qualities are not provided; no much larger clone lies one nucleotide away. The data derive from a study of blood T cell repertoires in COVID-19 (TCRdb year 2020). About the full investigation: Samples from collaborators originated in the United States, Italy and Spain and spanned both the acute and convalescent phases of COVID-19. The dataset comprised deeply sampled blood TCRbeta repertoires from subjects exposed to, actively infected with, or recovered from COVID-19. The samples were drawn from the first 160 participants of the ongoing ImmuneRACE study and from 950 to 1,500 subjects provided by 6 global collaborators. The repertoires were made available in a free public database intended to serve as a resource for research on the immune response to SARS-CoV-2. Where HLA class I and class II types were available, the types were taken from metadata supplied by the sample provider, not from assay-based typing. A de-identified subject ID, COVID-19 status, age in years and sex were almost always included in the sample metadata. The material from the prospective study consisted of cDNA or gDNA derived from T cells, B-cell-depleted T cells, or PBMCs. General study outcomes and caveats: The amount of clinical and demographic metadata varied by source and participant and was provided uncurated.

Another Seattle source contributed samples from volunteer blood donors who had recovered from COVID-19. Collaborating institutions collected whole blood in K2EDTA tubes following their own protocols. Collaborator samples were shipped for TCRbeta analysis as frozen whole blood, isolated PBMCs, or DNA extracted from either sample type. The immunoSEQ Assay, a bias-controlled multiplex PCR, was used to amplify TCRbeta CDR3 regions from genomic DNA. The authors' analysis ran thus. Within the assay, amplification of reference gene primers was used to estimate how many nucleated cells each sample contained. Sequence reads were collapsed and filtered to measure the absolute abundance of every unique TCRbeta CDR3 rearrangement. For each sample, productive Simpson clonality was calculated as the square root of Simpson's diversity index across productive rearrangements. TCRdb stores this immuneACCESS table with in-frame sequences only. Part of the clones is absent; in the studies checked, under half of the shortfall reflects unresolved V genes, and no reason is known for the rest. V and J calls plus clone size are reproduced from that table; the DNA served to infer D and trimming. Counted in this sample were under 300,000 clones; more than 75% of them appeared once. The top ten constitute more than 0.95% of the sample.

The CDR3, cysteine through phenylalanine, is 17 amino acids long. Only the CDR3 DNA stays, 51 bases, in frame from base 1. Trimming at the junction amounts to 5 bases on V and 1 base on J, and the germline ends lie 15 bases apart. The germline V gene (reference sequence) yields SEHNR for CDR1 and FQNEAQ for CDR2. The chain links TRBV7-9 with TRBJ2-6; tentative D gene TRBD2, with 6 bases matching. The source of this sequence is a woman in her thirties or forties who had recovered from COVID-19. Sequencing was performed on peripheral blood. The CDR3 corresponds to CASSPQVGGSGANVLTF. The DNA reads TGTGCCAGCAGCCCTCAGGTGGGGGGTTCTGGGGCCAACGTCCTGACTTTC. With the portions outside the CDR3 filled from the reference TRBV7-9 and TRBJ2-6 genes, the complete variable region becomes DTGVSQNPRHKITKRGQNVTFRCDPISEHNRLYWYRQTLGQGPEFLTYFQNEAQLEKSRLLSDRFSAERPKGSFSTLEIQRTEQGDSAMYLCASSPQVGGSGANVLTFGAGSRLTVL.